One and the same sample provided the 13 T cell receptor beta chains below, sequenced in a study of blood T cell repertoires in COVID-19. Generated by immunoSEQ multiplex PCR, the TCRdb table keeps only in-frame clones and is missing some. This table holds roughly 120,000 clones, 65% to 80% found once. Sequencing was carried out using peripheral blood. The receptors here all came from a man aged 65 to 85 with acute or convalescent COVID-19.

The CDR3 DNA is TGTGCCAGCTCACCACCTTCGAGGACTTCTAATGAAAAACTGTTTTTT. Protein: CASSPPSRTSNEKLFF. The chain has TRBV18 and TRBJ1-4; D is unresolved. This CDR3 is 16 amino acids long. Trimming cost V 0 bases and J 3 bases, with 11 bases left between them. In germline, CDR1 is KGHSH, CDR2 LQKENI.

The genes are TRBV5-1 and TRBJ2-3, with 8 nucleotides matching TRBD1. The CDR3 is 16 amino acids. Trimming took 4 bases from V and 0 from J; bases not matched to a gene: 7. Germline V CDR1 and CDR2: SGHRS, YFSETQ. This CDR3 is CASSKSRGLSTDTQYF. The CDR3 nucleotides are TGCGCCAGCAGCAAAAGCAGGGGGCTTAGCACAGATACGCAGTATTTT.

The gene calls are TRBV7-2 and TRBJ2-2; TRBD2 agrees at 11 bases. V was pared by 5 bases and J by 1 base, with 6 bases of the junction left unmatched. CDR1 is SGHTA and CDR2 is FQGNSA in the germline V gene. The CDR3 runs to 17 residues. The CDR3 DNA reads TGTGCCAGCAGCCCACCGGGACTAGCGGAGAACACCGGGGAGCTGTTTTTT. Protein sequence: CASSPPGLAENTGELFF.

The chain combines TRBV6-5 with TRBJ1-5; 9 positions match TRBD1. The germline gives CDR1 MNHEY, CDR2 SVGAGI. Trimming removed 5 bases from V and 2 bases from J; junction bases left unmatched: 4. The CDR3 consists of 15 residues. The CDR3 sequence: CASSRTGEGNQPQHF. DNA of the CDR3: TGTGCCAGCAGTCGGACAGGGGAGGGCAATCAGCCCCAGCATTTT.

J is TRBJ2-2 and V is TRBV6-6; D is uncertain. V dropped 6 bases and J dropped 2 bases, with 10 bases sitting between them. CDR3 size: 14 residues. The V gene's germline CDR1 is MNHNY and CDR2 SVGAGI (reference sequence). CDR3 amino acids: CASRRQRNTGELFF. The CDR3 nucleotides read TGTGCCAGCAGGCGGCAGAGAAACACCGGGGAGCTGTTTTTT.

The chain has TRBV10-3 and TRBJ1-1, with TRBD1 matching over 11 bases. The CDR3 is 15 residues long. Per the germline V gene, CDR1 is ENHRY and CDR2 is SYGVKD. The trim removed 6 bases at V and 4 bases at J, leaving 7 bases unmatched. The CDR3 DNA reads as TGTGCCATCAGGGGGACCGGGACAGGGGGCACTGAAGCTTTCTTT. It specifies CAIRGTGTGGTEAFF.

V and J are TRBV6-5 and TRBJ2-7; TRBD1 might be the D (5 bases). This CDR3 spans 12 amino acids. With 8 bases removed from V and 4 bases from J, the gap between germline ends came to 12 bases. From germline, CDR1 is MNHEY and CDR2 SVGAGI. The CDR3 region has the DNA TGTGCCAGCGTAGGGGAAGGGTACGAGCAGTACTTC. Translating gives CASVGEGYEQYF.

The chain is built from TRBV19 and TRBJ2-5; D is possibly TRBD1 (5 bases). CDR3 size: 14 residues. Germline CDR1 is LNHDA and CDR2 is SQIVND (reference sequence). V lost 3 bases to trimming and J lost 5 bases, with 13 bases between them. The CDR3 DNA reads TGTGCCAGTAGTATCGGAGCAGGGCGGGAGACCCAGTACTTC. Translation: CASSIGAGRETQYF.

To note about this clone: Other DNA sequences from this sample encode an identical CDR3 as well. The chain combines TRBV7-2 with TRBJ2-1, with 9 positions matching TRBD2. CDR1 and CDR2 from the germline V gene are SGHTA and FQGNSA. The ends lost 1 base at V and 0 bases at J; junction bases unmatched: 1. This CDR3 region has 16 residues. The CDR3 region has the DNA TGTGCCAGCAGCTTAGGACTAGCGGCCTCCTACAATGAGCAGTTCTTC. Its translation: CASSLGLAASYNEQFF.

The V and J genes are TRBV29-1 and TRBJ1-2; tentative D call: TRBD1 (6 bases). The CDR3 covers 13 residues. V lost 0 bases, J lost 6 bases, and 11 bases lay in between. The V gene's germline CDR1 is SQVTM and CDR2 ANQGSEA. The CDR3 region has the DNA TGCAGCGTTGAAGAACCGGGACATGATGGCTACACCTTC. Protein: CSVEEPGHDGYTF.

The V call is TRBV10-3, the J call TRBJ2-5; a possible D gene is TRBD2 (5 bases). The V gene lost 11 bases and the J gene lost 2 bases, with 6 bases spanning the gap. The CDR3 runs 10 residues. Per germline, CDR1 ENHRY and CDR2 SYGVKD. The CDR3 loop reads CASGQETQYF. DNA for the CDR3: TGTGCCTCGGGGCAAGAGACCCAGTACTTC.

The chain combines TRBV6-5 with TRBJ2-5, with TRBD1 identical over 11 bases. J gave up 4 bases and V 2 bases, and 3 bases lay outside the gene matches. From germline, CDR1 is MNHEY and CDR2 SVGAGI. The CDR3 length is 15 residues. CDR3 region: CASSYGQGASETQYF. CDR3 in DNA: TGTGCCAGCAGTTACGGACAGGGGGCATCAGAGACCCAGTACTTC.

This chain connects TRBV5-1 to TRBJ1-6; D not certain. This CDR3 comprises 15 residues. V lost 5 bases, J lost 5 bases, and 14 bases lay in between. Germline-derived CDR1 and CDR2 are SGHRS and YFSETQ. CDR3 nucleotide sequence: TGCGCCAGCAGTCCCAGGCCGTCGGATAATTCACCCCTCCACTTT. This gives the protein CASSPRPSDNSPLHF.